A selection of T cell receptor beta chains follows, all from one sample in a study of T cells in Graves' hyperthyroidism and ophthalmopathy. TCRdb used MiXCR to reprocess the multiplex PCR reads, holding one entry per CDR3 protein. The data show some 440,000 distinct CDR3 sequences, around 16% seen once. The specimen was blood. These receptors were collected from a woman aged 18 to 35 with Graves' hyperthyroidism. Each CDR3 is given with its conserved first and last residue. The D gene is left open where the match is weak. Clone sizes are given selectively: once, few, many, or a class where the clone is expanded.

abundance: many
v_gene: TRBV4-2
d_gene: .
j_gene: TRBJ2-7
CDR3aa: CASSQVGESYEQYF
CDR3nt: TGTGCCAGCAGCCAAGTTGGGGAATCCTACGAGCAGTACTTC

abundance: few
v_gene: TRBV29-1
d_gene: .
j_gene: TRBJ1-1
CDR3aa: CSVAGRDGATEAFF
CDR3nt: TGCAGCGTTGCTGGCAGGGACGGGGCCACTGAAGCTTTCTTT

abundance: .
v_gene: TRBV4-1
d_gene: TRBD1
j_gene: TRBJ2-7
CDR3aa: CASSQVGSPGQGAAEQYF
CDR3nt: TGCGCCAGCAGCCAAGTAGGGTCCCCGGGACAGGGGGCAGCCGAGCAGTACTTC

abundance: many
v_gene: TRBV2
d_gene: .
j_gene: TRBJ2-5
CDR3aa: CAVKKGTGDPGKTQYF
CDR3nt: TGTGCCGTAAAAAAAGGAACGGGGGACCCCGGGAAGACCCAGTACTTC

abundance: many
v_gene: TRBV6-1
d_gene: TRBD2
j_gene: TRBJ2-3
CDR3aa: CASSSSGTSESDTQYF
CDR3nt: TGTGCCAGCAGTTCCTCCGGGACTAGCGAGTCAGATACGCAGTATTTT

abundance: many
v_gene: TRBV9
d_gene: TRBD2
j_gene: TRBJ2-7
CDR3aa: CASSPGTSGRWEQYF
CDR3nt: TGTGCCAGCAGCCCCGGGACTAGCGGCCGTTGGGAGCAGTACTTC

abundance: few
v_gene: TRBV19
d_gene: .
j_gene: TRBJ1-2
CDR3aa: CASSPGAANYGYTF
CDR3nt: TGTGCCAGTAGTCCAGGGGCAGCTAACTATGGCTACACCTTC

abundance: many
v_gene: TRBV5-1
d_gene: TRBD2
j_gene: TRBJ2-5
CDR3aa: CASSFVAGGAGETQYF
CDR3nt: TGCGCCAGCAGCTTCGTAGCGGGGGGGGCCGGAGAGACCCAGTACTTC

abundance: .
v_gene: TRBV28
d_gene: .
j_gene: TRBJ2-7
CDR3aa: CASLSPGFPSPEQYF
CDR3nt: TGTGCCAGCCTTTCTCCCGGGTTTCCCTCGCCCGAGCAGTACTTC

abundance: many
v_gene: TRBV7-2
d_gene: .
j_gene: TRBJ2-1
CDR3aa: CASSLFGGAYNEQFF
CDR3nt: TGTGCCAGCAGCTTATTTGGCGGTGCCTACAATGAGCAGTTCTTC

abundance: many
v_gene: TRBV7-2
d_gene: .
j_gene: TRBJ2-2
CDR3aa: CASSLQRTGELFF
CDR3nt: TGTGCCAGCAGCTTACAGCGGACCGGGGAGCTGTTTTTT

abundance: few
v_gene: TRBV5-1
d_gene: TRBD2
j_gene: TRBJ2-3
CDR3aa: CASSSFTSGGVDTQYF
CDR3nt: TGCGCCAGCAGCTCGTTCACTAGCGGGGGGGTAGATACGCAGTATTTT

abundance: .
v_gene: TRBV6-1
d_gene: .
j_gene: TRBJ1-2
CDR3aa: CASSEGQYGYTF
CDR3nt: TGTGCCAGCAGTGAAGGGCAGTATGGCTACACCTTC

abundance: many
v_gene: TRBV7-8
d_gene: .
j_gene: TRBJ2-2
CDR3aa: CASSRPTPTNTGELFF
CDR3nt: TGTGCCAGCAGCCGACCAACCCCAACCAACACCGGGGAGCTGTTTTTT

abundance: many
v_gene: TRBV5-1
d_gene: .
j_gene: TRBJ1-1
CDR3aa: CASSSLTGMNTEAFF
CDR3nt: TGCGCCAGCAGTTCATTGACGGGGATGAACACTGAAGCTTTCTTT

abundance: many
v_gene: TRBV19
d_gene: .
j_gene: TRBJ1-2
CDR3aa: CASSIDARGIQGYTF
CDR3nt: TGTGCCAGTAGTATAGACGCCCGGGGGATTCAGGGCTACACCTTC

abundance: .
v_gene: TRBV2
d_gene: TRBD2
j_gene: TRBJ2-7
CDR3aa: CASSVASGTGEQYF
CDR3nt: TGTGCCAGCAGCGTGGCTAGCGGGACCGGCGAGCAGTACTTC

abundance: .
v_gene: TRBV12-3/TRBV12-4
d_gene: TRBD2
j_gene: TRBJ2-3
CDR3aa: CASSNGEGSTDTQYF
CDR3nt: TGTGCCAGCAGCAATGGGGAGGGTAGCACAGATACGCAGTATTTT

abundance: many
v_gene: TRBV29-1
d_gene: .
j_gene: TRBJ2-6
CDR3aa: CSVAHSGANVLTF
CDR3nt: TGCAGCGTTGCCCACTCTGGGGCCAACGTCCTGACTTTC

abundance: many
v_gene: TRBV27
d_gene: .
j_gene: TRBJ2-4
CDR3aa: CASSLSGWELAKNIQYF
CDR3nt: TGTGCCAGCAGTTTATCGGGCTGGGAGCTAGCCAAAAACATTCAGTACTTC

abundance: many
v_gene: TRBV6-5
d_gene: .
j_gene: TRBJ2-7
CDR3aa: CASSYSGGSAYEQYF
CDR3nt: TGTGCCAGCAGTTACTCCGGGGGTAGCGCCTACGAGCAGTACTTC

abundance: many
v_gene: TRBV29-1
d_gene: TRBD2
j_gene: TRBJ2-2
CDR3aa: CSVIGLAGFGELFF
CDR3nt: TGCAGCGTGATAGGGCTAGCGGGATTCGGGGAGCTGTTTTTT

abundance: many
v_gene: TRBV2
d_gene: TRBD1
j_gene: TRBJ2-3
CDR3aa: CASRLGQGQFTDTQYF
CDR3nt: TGTGCCAGCAGACTTGGACAGGGCCAATTCACAGATACGCAGTATTTT

abundance: .
v_gene: TRBV29-1
d_gene: .
j_gene: TRBJ2-1
CDR3aa: CSVEPSIRSSYNEQFF
CDR3nt: TGCAGCGTTGAGCCGAGTATTAGGAGCTCCTACAATGAGCAGTTCTTC

abundance: many
v_gene: TRBV11-3
d_gene: .
j_gene: TRBJ2-2
CDR3aa: CASSPYPSPTGELFF
CDR3nt: TGTGCCAGCAGCCCATACCCTTCCCCCACCGGGGAGCTGTTTTTT

abundance: many
v_gene: TRBV5-1
d_gene: TRBD1
j_gene: TRBJ2-7
CDR3aa: CASSLRGQETYEQYF
CDR3nt: TGCGCCAGCAGCTTGAGGGGACAGGAGACCTACGAGCAGTACTTC

abundance: many
v_gene: TRBV11-3
d_gene: TRBD2
j_gene: TRBJ2-7
CDR3aa: CASSPGLAGGAYEQYF
CDR3nt: TGTGCCAGCAGCCCAGGACTAGCGGGAGGCGCCTACGAGCAGTACTTC

abundance: many
v_gene: TRBV14
d_gene: .
j_gene: TRBJ2-1
CDR3aa: CASSQVKWAHHNEQFF
CDR3nt: TGTGCCAGCAGCCAAGTGAAGTGGGCCCATCACAATGAGCAGTTCTTC

abundance: many
v_gene: TRBV20-1
d_gene: .
j_gene: TRBJ2-5
CDR3aa: CSARKTGQETQYF
CDR3nt: TGCAGTGCTAGAAAGACAGGTCAAGAGACCCAGTACTTC

abundance: many
v_gene: TRBV12-3/TRBV12-4
d_gene: .
j_gene: TRBJ2-2
CDR3aa: CASSLNSGNSGELFF
CDR3nt: TGTGCCAGCAGTTTAAACAGTGGAAACTCCGGGGAGCTGTTTTTT

abundance: few
v_gene: TRBV11-2
d_gene: .
j_gene: TRBJ2-5
CDR3aa: CASSQGGRSQETQYF
CDR3nt: TGTGCCAGCAGTCAGGGGGGGAGGAGCCAAGAGACCCAGTACTTC

abundance: few
v_gene: TRBV6-5
d_gene: TRBD2
j_gene: TRBJ2-7
CDR3aa: CASSYSASGERDDYEQYF
CDR3nt: TGTGCCAGCAGTTACTCTGCCTCGGGGGAGCGGGATGACTACGAGCAGTACTTC

abundance: many
v_gene: TRBV30
d_gene: TRBD1
j_gene: TRBJ2-7
CDR3aa: CAWRSRDRIYEQYF
CDR3nt: TGTGCCTGGAGGTCCCGGGACAGGATCTACGAGCAGTACTTC

abundance: .
v_gene: TRBV6-1
d_gene: .
j_gene: TRBJ1-3
CDR3aa: CASSDVSGNTIYF
CDR3nt: TGTGCCAGCAGTGACGTCTCTGGAAACACCATATATTTT

abundance: many
v_gene: TRBV12-3/TRBV12-4
d_gene: .
j_gene: TRBJ1-2
CDR3aa: CASSLQGNYGYTF
CDR3nt: TGTGCCAGCAGTTTACAGGGGAACTATGGCTACACCTTC

abundance: .
v_gene: TRBV11-1
d_gene: .
j_gene: TRBJ2-1
CDR3aa: CASSLTRGTYNEQFF
CDR3nt: TGTGCCAGCAGCTTGACGAGGGGCACCTACAATGAGCAGTTCTTC

abundance: .
v_gene: TRBV19
d_gene: TRBD1
j_gene: TRBJ2-7
CDR3aa: CAGSILSGGPDEQYF
CDR3nt: TGTGCCGGTAGTATCTTATCAGGGGGCCCGGACGAGCAGTACTTC

abundance: many
v_gene: TRBV19
d_gene: .
j_gene: TRBJ2-7
CDR3aa: CASSPSIATVSYEQYF
CDR3nt: TGTGCCAGTAGTCCCTCTATCGCGACCGTTTCCTACGAGCAGTACTTC

abundance: many
v_gene: TRBV7-2
d_gene: .
j_gene: TRBJ2-1
CDR3aa: CASSIGGDSYNEQFF
CDR3nt: TGTGCCAGCAGTATCGGCGGGGACTCCTACAATGAGCAGTTCTTC

abundance: many
v_gene: TRBV2
d_gene: .
j_gene: TRBJ2-7
CDR3aa: CASSGWIRSARGSYEQYF
CDR3nt: TGTGCCAGCAGTGGGTGGATTCGGAGCGCCCGGGGCTCCTACGAGCAGTACTTC

abundance: .
v_gene: TRBV4-1
d_gene: .
j_gene: TRBJ1-1
CDR3aa: CASSQVVTATSLNTEAFF
CDR3nt: TGCGCCAGCAGCCAAGTGGTGACGGCAACTTCTCTGAACACTGAAGCTTTCTTT

abundance: .
v_gene: TRBV7-2
d_gene: TRBD1
j_gene: TRBJ1-1
CDR3aa: CASSFTGGAEAFF
CDR3nt: TGTGCCAGCAGCTTTACAGGGGGGGCAGAAGCTTTCTTT

abundance: .
v_gene: TRBV29-1
d_gene: TRBD1
j_gene: TRBJ1-2
CDR3aa: CSATGGNYGYTF
CDR3nt: TGCAGCGCGACAGGGGGCAACTATGGCTACACCTTC

abundance: many
v_gene: TRBV5-1
d_gene: .
j_gene: TRBJ2-2
CDR3aa: CASSLVAGPGTGELFF
CDR3nt: TGCGCCAGCAGCTTGGTGGCAGGCCCAGGGACCGGGGAGCTGTTTTTT

abundance: many
v_gene: TRBV18
d_gene: TRBD2
j_gene: TRBJ2-5
CDR3aa: CASSPSFSGRAMETQYF
CDR3nt: TGTGCCAGCTCACCAAGCTTCAGCGGGAGGGCCATGGAGACCCAGTACTTC

abundance: few
v_gene: TRBV20-1
d_gene: TRBD2
j_gene: TRBJ2-7
CDR3aa: CSATTSGNSYEQYF
CDR3nt: TGCAGTGCTACGACTAGCGGGAACTCCTACGAGCAGTACTTC

abundance: many
v_gene: TRBV5-1
d_gene: .
j_gene: TRBJ2-1
CDR3aa: CASSLGTVPKPYNEQFF
CDR3nt: TGCGCCAGCAGCTTGGGTACAGTCCCAAAACCGTACAATGAGCAGTTCTTC

abundance: few
v_gene: TRBV19
d_gene: TRBD1
j_gene: TRBJ2-2
CDR3aa: CASKADRGQTGELFF
CDR3nt: TGTGCCAGTAAAGCGGACAGGGGCCAGACCGGGGAGCTGTTTTTT

abundance: many
v_gene: TRBV6-1
d_gene: .
j_gene: TRBJ2-7
CDR3aa: CASSPRSGIHEQYF
CDR3nt: TGTGCCAGCAGCCCCCGGTCGGGGATCCACGAGCAGTACTTC

abundance: many
v_gene: TRBV20-1
d_gene: .
j_gene: TRBJ2-1
CDR3aa: CSGPLGNEQFF
CDR3nt: TGCAGTGGCCCACTAGGCAATGAGCAGTTCTTC

abundance: many
v_gene: TRBV20-1
d_gene: .
j_gene: TRBJ2-3
CDR3aa: CSARDPWRISTDTQYF
CDR3nt: TGCAGTGCTAGAGATCCATGGCGAATTAGCACAGATACGCAGTATTTT

abundance: many
v_gene: TRBV5-1
d_gene: .
j_gene: TRBJ2-1
CDR3aa: CASSHGRMGGVVEQFF
CDR3nt: TGCGCCAGCAGCCACGGACGGATGGGGGGAGTAGTTGAGCAGTTCTTC

abundance: few
v_gene: TRBV7-2
d_gene: .
j_gene: TRBJ2-7
CDR3aa: CASSLVPTYEQYF
CDR3nt: TGTGCCAGCAGCTTAGTTCCTACCTACGAGCAGTACTTC